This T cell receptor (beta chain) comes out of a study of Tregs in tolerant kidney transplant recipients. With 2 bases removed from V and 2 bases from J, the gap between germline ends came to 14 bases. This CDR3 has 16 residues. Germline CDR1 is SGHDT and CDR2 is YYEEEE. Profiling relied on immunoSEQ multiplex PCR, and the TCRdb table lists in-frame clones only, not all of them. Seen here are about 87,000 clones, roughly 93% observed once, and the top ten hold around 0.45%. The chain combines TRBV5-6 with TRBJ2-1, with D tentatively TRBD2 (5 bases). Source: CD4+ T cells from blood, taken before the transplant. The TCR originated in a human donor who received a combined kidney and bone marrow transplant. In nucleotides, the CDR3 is TGTGCCAGCAGCTTAGGGCGGGCGATCGCCTACAATGAGCAGTTCTTC. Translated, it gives CASSLGRAIAYNEQFF.